The rows below give T cell receptor beta chains drawn from one sample of a study of Tregs in tolerant kidney transplant recipients. Only in-frame clones appear in the TCRdb table, and some are missing; sequencing was by immunoSEQ multiplex PCR. This sample has roughly 99,000 clones, with 80% to 95% found just once. Sequencing was performed on CD4+ T cells from blood, taken before the transplant. The receptor source for this set is a human donor who received a combined kidney and bone marrow transplant. The CDR3 runs from the conserved cysteine through the conserved F or W. A D gene is named only where the DNA matches it firmly.

TRBV7-6	TRBD1	TRBJ2-1	TGTGCCAGCAGCTTAGCTGCCGGACAGGGAGAGTTCTTC	CASSLAAGQGEFF
TRBV5-4	.	TRBJ2-7	TGTGCCAGCAGCTCGTACCTCGGCTCGGAGGGCGAGCAGTACTTC	CASSSYLGSEGEQYF
TRBV27	TRBD1	TRBJ2-7	TGTGCCAGCAGACCCTGGGACAGCTCCTACGAGCAGTACTTC	CASRPWDSSYEQYF
TRBV4-3	.	TRBJ2-5	TGCGCCAGCAGCCAAGAAGCGATCTCTCAAGAGACCCAGTACTTC	CASSQEAISQETQYF
TRBV7-9	.	TRBJ2-3	TGTGCCAGCAGCCTTATTAGGGGGGGGAGCACAGATACGCAGTATTTT	CASSLIRGGSTDTQYF
TRBV30	.	TRBJ2-3	TGTGCCTGGAGTGCGGGGTTTACGGGCACAGATACGCAGTATTTT	CAWSAGFTGTDTQYF
TRBV13	.	TRBJ1-2	TGTGCCAGCAGCTCTCAGGGGAAAGGGGGGGATGGCTACACCTTC	CASSSQGKGGDGYTF
TRBV9	.	TRBJ2-7	TGTGCCAGCAGCCCTCCCGGGGTGGCGGGCGTCTACGAGCAGTACTTC	CASSPPGVAGVYEQYF
TRBV4-1	TRBD2	TRBJ2-1	TGCGCCAGCAGCCGACACCCTCCGGGACTAGCGGACTTCAATGAGCAGTTCTTC	CASSRHPPGLADFNEQFF
TRBV10-1	TRBD2	TRBJ2-1	TGCGCCAGCAGCGGGACTACCAATGAGCAGTTCTTC	CASSGTTNEQFF
TRBV28	TRBD2	TRBJ2-7	TGTGCCAGCAGGCGGATGGGACTAACTACCTCTCCCTACGAGCAGTACTTC	CASRRMGLTTSPYEQYF
TRBV11-2	.	TRBJ1-1	TGTGCCAGCAGCCGTAAGCAGGGGCCTCTTAACACTGAAGCTTTCTTT	CASSRKQGPLNTEAFF
TRBV5-4	.	TRBJ2-5	TGTGCCAGCAGCCCAATAAGACAGGCGGGAGAGACCCAGTACTTC	CASSPIRQAGETQYF
TRBV20-1	.	TRBJ1-6	TGCAGTGCGGCCGGGGATTCACCCCTCCACTTT	CSAAGDSPLHF
TRBV19	TRBD2	TRBJ2-7	TGTGCCAGTAGTATAATGCCTAGCGGGAGGATTGAGTCCTACGAGCAGTACTTC	CASSIMPSGRIESYEQYF
TRBV5-4	.	TRBJ1-2	TGTGCCAGCAGCCCCACGAGTTCCGGAGGGAACTATGGCTACACCTTC	CASSPTSSGGNYGYTF
TRBV5-1	TRBD2	TRBJ2-7	TGCGCCAGCAGCTCCAGGACTAGCGACACCTACGAGCAGTACTTC	CASSSRTSDTYEQYF
TRBV12-2	.	TRBJ1-3	TGTGCAAGTCGCCTCGACAGGGATCCTGGAAACACCATATATTTT	CASRLDRDPGNTIYF